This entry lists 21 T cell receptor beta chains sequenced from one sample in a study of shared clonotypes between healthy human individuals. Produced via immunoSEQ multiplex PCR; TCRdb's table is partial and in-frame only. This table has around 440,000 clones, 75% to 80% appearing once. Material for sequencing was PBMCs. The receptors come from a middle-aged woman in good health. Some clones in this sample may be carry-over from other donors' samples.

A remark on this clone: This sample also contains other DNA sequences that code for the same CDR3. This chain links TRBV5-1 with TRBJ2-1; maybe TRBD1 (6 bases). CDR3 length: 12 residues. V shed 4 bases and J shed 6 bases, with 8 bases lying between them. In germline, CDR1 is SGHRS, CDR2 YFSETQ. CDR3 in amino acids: CASSLQGNEQFF. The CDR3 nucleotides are TGCGCCAGCAGCCTACAGGGCAATGAGCAGTTCTTC. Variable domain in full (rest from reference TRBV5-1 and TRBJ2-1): KAGVTQTPRYLIKTRGQQVTLSCSPISGHRSVSWYQQTPGQGLQFLFEYFSETQRNKGNFPGRFSGRQFSNSRSEMNVSTLELGDSALYLCASSLQGNEQFFGPGTRLTVL.

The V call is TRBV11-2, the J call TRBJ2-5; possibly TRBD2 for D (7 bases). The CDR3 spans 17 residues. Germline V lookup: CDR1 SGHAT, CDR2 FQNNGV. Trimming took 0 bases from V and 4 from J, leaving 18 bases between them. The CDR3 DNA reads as TGTGCCAGCAGCTTAGATCTTCGGGGGGCGCTTCCAGAGACCCAGTACTTC. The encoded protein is CASSLDLRGALPETQYF. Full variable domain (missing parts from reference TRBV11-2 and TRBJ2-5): EAGVAQSPRYKIIEKRQSVAFWCNPISGHATLYWYQQILGQGPKLLIQFQNNGVVDDSQLPKDRFSAERLKGVDSTLKIQPAKLEDSAVYLCASSLDLRGALPETQYFGPGTRLLVL.

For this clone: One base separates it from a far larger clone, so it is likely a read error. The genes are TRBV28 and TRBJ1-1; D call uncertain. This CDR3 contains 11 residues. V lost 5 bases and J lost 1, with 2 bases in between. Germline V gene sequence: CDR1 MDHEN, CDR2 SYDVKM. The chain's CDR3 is CASSQNTEAFF. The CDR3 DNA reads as TGTGCCAGCAGTCAGAACACTGAAGCTTTCTTT.

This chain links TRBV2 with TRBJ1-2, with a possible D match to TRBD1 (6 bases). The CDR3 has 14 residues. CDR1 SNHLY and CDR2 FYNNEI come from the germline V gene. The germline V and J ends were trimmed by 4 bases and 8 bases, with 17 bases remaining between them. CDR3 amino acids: CASSVGMGAQGYTF. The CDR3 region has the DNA TGTGCCAGCAGTGTAGGAATGGGGGCCCAGGGCTACACCTTC.

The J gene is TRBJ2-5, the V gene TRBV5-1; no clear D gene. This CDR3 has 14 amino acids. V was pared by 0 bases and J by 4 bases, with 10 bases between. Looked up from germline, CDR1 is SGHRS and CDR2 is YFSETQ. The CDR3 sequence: CASSLAASPETQYF. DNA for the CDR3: TGCGCCAGCAGCTTGGCAGCATCCCCAGAGACCCAGTACTTC.

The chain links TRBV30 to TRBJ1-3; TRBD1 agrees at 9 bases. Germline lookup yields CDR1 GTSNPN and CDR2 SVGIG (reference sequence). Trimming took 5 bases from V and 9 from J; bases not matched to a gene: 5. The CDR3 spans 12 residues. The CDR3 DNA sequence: TGTGCCTGGCGAAGGACAGGGGCCACCATATATTTT. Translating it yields CAWRRTGATIYF.

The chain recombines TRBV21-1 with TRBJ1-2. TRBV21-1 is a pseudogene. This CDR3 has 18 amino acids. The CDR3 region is CASSTRIRDGTSLYGYTF. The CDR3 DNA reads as TGTGCCAGCAGCACGCGTATTCGGGACGGTACAAGCCTCTATGGCTACACCTTC.

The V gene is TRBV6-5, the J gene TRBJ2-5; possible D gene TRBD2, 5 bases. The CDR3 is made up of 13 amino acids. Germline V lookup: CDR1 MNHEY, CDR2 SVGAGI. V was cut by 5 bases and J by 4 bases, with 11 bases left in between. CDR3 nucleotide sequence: TGTGCCAGCAGTCGAGGGAATTCAGAGACCCAGTACTTC. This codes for CASSRGNSETQYF.

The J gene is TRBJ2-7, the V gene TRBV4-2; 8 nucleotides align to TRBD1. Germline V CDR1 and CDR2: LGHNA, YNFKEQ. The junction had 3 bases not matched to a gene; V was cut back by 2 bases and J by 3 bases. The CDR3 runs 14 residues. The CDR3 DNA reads TGTGCCAGCAGCCAACGGGACAGGATCTACGAGCAGTACTTC. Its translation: CASSQRDRIYEQYF.

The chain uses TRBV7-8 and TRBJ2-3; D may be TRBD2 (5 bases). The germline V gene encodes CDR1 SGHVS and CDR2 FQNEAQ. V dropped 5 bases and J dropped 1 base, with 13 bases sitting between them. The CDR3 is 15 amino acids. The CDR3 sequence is CASSLQSSGTDTQYF. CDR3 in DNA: TGTGCCAGCAGCCTACAGAGTAGCGGCACAGATACGCAGTATTTT.

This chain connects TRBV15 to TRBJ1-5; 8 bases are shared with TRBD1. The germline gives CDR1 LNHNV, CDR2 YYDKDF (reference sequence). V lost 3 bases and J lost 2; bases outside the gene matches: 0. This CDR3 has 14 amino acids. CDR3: CATSRTGGNQPQHF. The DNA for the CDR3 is TGTGCCACCAGCAGGACAGGGGGCAATCAGCCCCAGCATTTT.

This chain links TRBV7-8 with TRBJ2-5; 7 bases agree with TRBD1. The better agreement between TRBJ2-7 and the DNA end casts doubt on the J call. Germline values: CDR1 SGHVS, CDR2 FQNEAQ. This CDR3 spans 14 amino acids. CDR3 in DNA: TGTGCCAGCAGCCGCCGACAGGGATCCTACGAGCAGTACTTC. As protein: CASSRRQGSYEQYF.

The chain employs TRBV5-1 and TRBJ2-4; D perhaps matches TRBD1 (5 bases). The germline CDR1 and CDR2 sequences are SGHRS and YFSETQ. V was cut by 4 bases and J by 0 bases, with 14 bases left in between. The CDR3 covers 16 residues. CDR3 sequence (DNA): TGCGCCAGCAGCAAGACAGAGAACAGAGCCAAAAACATTCAGTACTTC. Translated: CASSKTENRAKNIQYF.

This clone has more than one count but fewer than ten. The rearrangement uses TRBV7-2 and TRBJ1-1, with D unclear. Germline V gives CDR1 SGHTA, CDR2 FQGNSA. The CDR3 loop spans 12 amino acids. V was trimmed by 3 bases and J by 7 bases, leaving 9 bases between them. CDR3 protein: CASSFAPREAFF. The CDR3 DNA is TGTGCCAGCAGCTTTGCCCCGCGTGAAGCTTTCTTT.

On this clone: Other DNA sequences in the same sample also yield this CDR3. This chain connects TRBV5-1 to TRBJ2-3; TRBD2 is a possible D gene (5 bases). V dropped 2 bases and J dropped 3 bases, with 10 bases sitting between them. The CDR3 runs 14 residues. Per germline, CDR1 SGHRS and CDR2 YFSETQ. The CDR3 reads CASSFGSGTDTQYF. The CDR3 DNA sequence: TGCGCCAGCAGCTTTGGGAGTGGGACAGATACGCAGTATTTT.

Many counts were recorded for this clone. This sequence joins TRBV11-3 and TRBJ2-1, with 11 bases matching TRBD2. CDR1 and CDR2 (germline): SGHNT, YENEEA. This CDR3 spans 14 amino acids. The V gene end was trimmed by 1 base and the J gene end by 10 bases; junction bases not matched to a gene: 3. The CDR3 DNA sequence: TGTGCCAGCAGCTTAGGACTAGCGGGAAGCGAGCAGTTCTTC. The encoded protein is CASSLGLAGSEQFF.

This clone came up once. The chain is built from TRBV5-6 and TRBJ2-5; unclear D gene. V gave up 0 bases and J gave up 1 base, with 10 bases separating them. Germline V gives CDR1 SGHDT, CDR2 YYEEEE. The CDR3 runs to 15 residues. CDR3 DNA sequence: TGTGCCAGCAGCTTGGGACTGAACCTCCAAGAGACCCAGTACTTC. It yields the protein CASSLGLNLQETQYF.

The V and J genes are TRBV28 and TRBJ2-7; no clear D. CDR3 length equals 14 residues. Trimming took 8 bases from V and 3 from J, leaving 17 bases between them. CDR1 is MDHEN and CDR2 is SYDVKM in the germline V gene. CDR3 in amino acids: CASQPNTRSYEQYF. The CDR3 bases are TGTGCCAGCCAACCCAACACACGGAGCTACGAGCAGTACTTC.

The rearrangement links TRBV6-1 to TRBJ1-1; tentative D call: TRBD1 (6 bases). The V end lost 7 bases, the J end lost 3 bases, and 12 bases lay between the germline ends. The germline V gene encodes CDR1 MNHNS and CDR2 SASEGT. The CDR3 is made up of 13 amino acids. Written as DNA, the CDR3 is TGTGCCAGCAAGGGGGGAGTGGACACTGAAGCTTTCTTT. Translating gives CASKGGVDTEAFF.

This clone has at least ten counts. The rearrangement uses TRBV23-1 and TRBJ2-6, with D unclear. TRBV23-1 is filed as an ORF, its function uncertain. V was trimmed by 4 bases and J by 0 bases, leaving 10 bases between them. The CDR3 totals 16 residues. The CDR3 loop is CASSRTTCSGANVLTF. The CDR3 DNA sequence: TGCGCCAGCAGTCGTACCACTTGCTCTGGGGCCAACGTCCTGACTTTC.

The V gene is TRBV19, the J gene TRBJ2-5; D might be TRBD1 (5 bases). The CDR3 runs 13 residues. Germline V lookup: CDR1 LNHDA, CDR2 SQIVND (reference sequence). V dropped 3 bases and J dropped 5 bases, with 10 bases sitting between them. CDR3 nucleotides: TGTGCCAGTAGTATCGGACAAAGCGAGACCCAGTACTTC. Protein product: CASSIGQSETQYF. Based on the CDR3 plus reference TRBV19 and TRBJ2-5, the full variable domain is DGGITQSPKYLFRKEGQNVTLSCEQNLNHDAMYWYRQDPGQGLRLIYYSQIVNDFQKGDIAEGYSVSREKKESFPLTVTSAQKNPTAFYLCASSIGQSETQYFGPGTRLLVL.